These 26 T cell receptor beta chains share one sample of origin, sequenced in a study of T cells in Graves' hyperthyroidism and ophthalmopathy. Amplification of TCR beta CDR3 regions used RNA as the template. Carried out on the TCR CDR3, a first-round RT-PCR used the HTBI primer set. TCRdb re-derived calls from the multiplex PCR reads in MiXCR, one entry per CDR3 protein. The sample includes some 490,000 distinct CDR3 sequences, under 25% of them seen just once. Specimen: blood. The receptors come from a woman in her seventies with Graves' ophthalmopathy.

The chain employs TRBV7-9 and TRBJ1-2; D might be TRBD1 (5 bases). V dropped 6 bases and J dropped 5 bases, with 13 bases sitting between them. The CDR3 consists of 13 residues. CDR1 and CDR2 from the germline V gene are SEHNR and FQNEAQ (reference sequence). This CDR3 reads CASSLDNSYGYTF. CDR3 DNA: TGTGCCAGCAGTTTGGACAATTCTTATGGCTACACCTTC.

The chain employs TRBV6-9 and TRBJ2-2, with 7 bases fitting TRBD1. Germline CDR1 reads MNHGY; CDR2 reads SVAAGI. The CDR3 sequence is 16 residues long. After removal of 3 bases from V and 5 bases from J, the junction contained 9 bases not matched to a gene. CDR3 in DNA: TGTGCCAGCAGTTACAATGCAGGGGGTGCTACCGGGGAGCTGTTTTTT. This encodes CASSYNAGGATGELFF.

Only a few counts were recorded for this clonotype. The gene calls are TRBV7-3 and TRBJ2-7; 7 bases agree with TRBD2. Trimming cost V 1 base and J 6 bases; bases outside gene matches: 3. Germline CDR1 and CDR2: SGHTA and FQGTGA. The CDR3 is 13 residues long. The CDR3 loop is CASSLMTSSEQYF. The CDR3, as DNA: TGTGCCAGCAGCTTAATGACTAGCTCCGAGCAGTACTTC.

This chain connects TRBV11-2 to TRBJ2-1, with 12 bases matching TRBD2. Germline CDR1 and CDR2: SGHAT and FQNNGV. This CDR3 spans 20 amino acids. Trimming at V came to 5 bases and at J to 0 bases, leaving 14 bases not matched to a gene. The CDR3: CASSMTDNLAGGLSYNEQFF. CDR3 DNA: TGTGCCAGCAGCATGACAGACAATCTAGCGGGAGGGCTCTCCTACAATGAGCAGTTCTTC.

This clonotype came up many times. V usage is TRBV12-3 or TRBV12-4 and J usage is TRBJ1-1; D is unresolved. The CDR3 has 13 residues. Trimming removed 7 bases at V and 4 bases at J, with 13 bases between. The CDR3 nucleotides are TGTGCCAGCACTGGTACTCGGTTCACTGAAGCTTTCTTT. Protein sequence: CASTGTRFTEAFF.

This clonotype was recorded at least ten times. The V gene is TRBV27, the J gene TRBJ1-2, with a tentative D call TRBD1 (5 bases). This CDR3 has 16 amino acids. Germline assignment: CDR1 MNHEY and CDR2 SMNVEV (reference sequence). V lost 2 bases to trimming and J lost 8 bases, with 21 bases between them. The CDR3 DNA reads TGTGCCAGCAGTTTAAGGGGCGGGGGGGGAGGCAGCGGCTACACCTTC. As protein: CASSLRGGGGGSGYTF.

The rearrangement joins TRBV6-2 or TRBV6-3 to TRBJ2-7; 16 bases agree with TRBD2. This CDR3 is 18 amino acids long. V lost 4 bases and J lost 3; bases outside the gene matches: 9. Germline-derived CDR1 and CDR2 are MNHEY and SVGEGT. CDR3 coding DNA: TGTGCCAGCAGTTCGACGACCGGGACTAGCGGGAGGGTCTACGAGCAGTACTTC. Residues: CASSSTTGTSGRVYEQYF.

This clonotype was seen at least ten times. The chain employs TRBV12-3 or TRBV12-4 and TRBJ2-1; 12 positions agree with TRBD2. V was clipped by 6 bases and J by 12 bases; unmatched bases: 15. This CDR3 is built from 16 residues. CDR3 in DNA: TGTGCCAGCAGCCGTATTCTAGCGGGAGGGCCGGTTGGGCAGTTCTTC. This gives the protein CASSRILAGGPVGQFF.

V is TRBV7-2 and J is TRBJ2-2; D possibly corresponds to TRBD2 (6 bases). CDR1 and CDR2 from the germline V gene are SGHTA and FQGNSA. This CDR3 spans 11 amino acids. V lost 3 bases and J lost 14, with 10 bases in between. The CDR3 sequence is CASSFGGALFF. CDR3 coding DNA: TGTGCCAGCAGCTTCGGAGGGGCTCTGTTTTTT.

This clonotype was seen more than once but under ten times. The CDR3 region has the DNA TGTGCCAGCAGTGCAATATACAGGGGGCGAGCTAAAGGTGGCTATGGCTACACCTTC. Amino acids: CASSAIYRGRAKGGYGYTF. J is TRBJ1-2 and V is TRBV28; 9 bases agree with TRBD1. Per germline, CDR1 MDHEN and CDR2 SYDVKM. This CDR3 region has 19 residues. Trimming at V came to 5 bases and at J to 4 bases, leaving 20 bases not matched to a gene.

This clonotype occurred many times. This chain connects TRBV6-5 to TRBJ1-1; 7 nucleotides line up with TRBD1. V dropped 0 bases and J dropped 0; count of bases not matched to a gene: 4. The CDR3 spans 16 residues. CDR1 MNHEY and CDR2 SVGAGI come from the germline V gene. CDR3 DNA: TGTGCCAGCAGTTACTCATCACAGGGGTTGAACACTGAAGCTTTCTTT. This encodes CASSYSSQGLNTEAFF.

This clonotype was seen only a few times. The V and J genes are TRBV4-3 and TRBJ2-7; tentative D call: TRBD2 (6 bases). Germline CDR1 LGHNA, CDR2 YSLEER. The ends were cut back, 2 bases at V and 6 bases at J, with 14 bases in the middle. The CDR3 is made up of 14 amino acids. This chain's CDR3 is CASSQTSRGGEQYF. CDR3 bases: TGCGCCAGCAGCCAAACTAGCCGGGGCGGCGAGCAGTACTTC.

A few counts support this clonotype. V usage is TRBV9 and J usage is TRBJ1-2; the match to TRBD1 covers 10 bases. V dropped 0 bases and J dropped 4; count of bases not matched to a gene: 3. The CDR3 is 15 residues long. The germline CDR1 and CDR2 sequences are SGDLS and YYNGEE. CDR3 coding DNA: TGTGCCAGCAGCGTAGGACAGGGGGCGAGCTATGGCTACACCTTC. This codes for CASSVGQGASYGYTF.

The chain employs TRBV30 and TRBJ1-4; the D gene is possibly TRBD1 (6 bases). Germline assignment: CDR1 GTSNPN and CDR2 SVGIG (reference sequence). V gave up 1 base and J gave up 4 bases, with 13 bases separating them. The CDR3 length is 15 residues. The CDR3 protein is CAWSGRGTGNEKLFF. CDR3 DNA: TGTGCCTGGAGTGGGAGGGGGACGGGTAATGAAAAACTGTTTTTT.

This clonotype was observed a few times. The J gene is TRBJ2-6, the V gene TRBV12-3 or TRBV12-4, with D possibly being TRBD1 (6 bases). There are 16 residues in the CDR3. The V end was cut by 8 bases, the J end by 3 bases, with 17 bases between. The CDR3 DNA is TGTGCCAGCGGCCAGCCAGGGGTCTTTGGGGCCAACGTCCTGACTTTC. Amino acids: CASGQPGVFGANVLTF.

The chain links TRBV6-1 to TRBJ1-2, with D maybe TRBD1 (6 bases). Germline lookup yields CDR1 MNHNS and CDR2 SASEGT. Trimming took off 4 bases at V and 5 bases at J, with 17 bases between the two ends. This CDR3 spans 15 amino acids. CDR3 sequence reads: CASSALGHYPYGYTF. CDR3 in DNA: TGTGCCAGCAGTGCCCTGGGACATTACCCATATGGCTACACCTTC.

This clonotype was counted at least ten times. The chain is built from TRBV12-3 or TRBV12-4 and TRBJ1-3; D gene unclear. This CDR3 region has 16 residues. Trimming stripped 4 bases from V and 2 bases from J, with 15 bases between. The CDR3 bases are TGTGCCAGCAGTTCCCGGGGATCGCCCCCTGGAAACACCATATATTTT. Its protein is CASSSRGSPPGNTIYF.

The gene calls are TRBV10-2 and TRBJ2-3; D ambiguous. V was pared by 8 bases and J by 0 bases, with 12 bases between. The CDR3 covers 14 residues. The germline gives CDR1 WSHSY, CDR2 SAAADI. For the CDR3, the DNA is TGCGCCAGCGGGGTTACCCCTAGCACAGATACGCAGTATTTT. Translation: CASGVTPSTDTQYF.

The V and J genes are TRBV5-5 and TRBJ2-7, with no clear D. The CDR3 is 14 residues long. Germline V CDR1 and CDR2: SGHKS, YYEKEE (reference sequence). Trimming removed 5 bases from V and 3 bases from J, with 15 bases in between. CDR3 in DNA: TGTGCCAGCAGTCCCACACAGACCCTCTACGAGCAGTACTTC. As protein: CASSPTQTLYEQYF.

This clonotype showed up just a few times. The chain carries TRBV27 and TRBJ2-7; 8 bases fit TRBD1. Germline CDR1 and CDR2: MNHEY and SMNVEV (reference sequence). This CDR3 comprises 14 residues. After removal of 8 bases from V and 5 bases from J, the junction contained 11 bases not matched to a gene. CDR3 DNA: TGTGCCAGCTCACGGACAGGGTACGTCCACGAGCAGTACTTC. Translation gives CASSRTGYVHEQYF.

This clonotype has just a few counts. The chain carries TRBV28 and TRBJ2-7; D may be TRBD2 (6 bases). The V end lost 7 bases, the J end lost 0 bases, and 25 bases lay between the germline ends. Germline CDR1 reads MDHEN; CDR2 reads SYDVKM. The CDR3 is 18 residues long. DNA for the CDR3: TGTGCCAGCAAGTATCGAAACGGGAGAGGGCCCCTCTCCTACGAGCAGTACTTC. As protein: CASKYRNGRGPLSYEQYF. The complete variable domain, with remaining parts taken from reference TRBV28 and TRBJ2-7, reads DVKVTQSSRYLVKRTGEKVFLECVQDMDHENMFWYRQDPGLGLRLIYFSYDVKMKEKGDIPEGYSVSREKKERFSLILESASTNQTSMYLCASKYRNGRGPLSYEQYFGPGTRLTVT.

The rearrangement joins TRBV12-3 or TRBV12-4 to TRBJ1-1, with D perhaps TRBD1 (5 bases). CDR3 length: 15 amino acids. V lost 5 bases and J 1 base, leaving 14 bases between the germline ends. The CDR3 loop reads CASSKNPGANTEAFF. As DNA, the CDR3 is TGTGCCAGCAGTAAAAATCCCGGGGCGAACACTGAAGCTTTCTTT.

The V call is TRBV12-3 or TRBV12-4, the J call TRBJ2-1; TRBD1 agrees at 9 bases. The J segment lost 7 bases and the V segment lost 6 bases, leaving 4 bases of the junction unmatched. CDR3 length: 13 amino acids. The CDR3 reads CASRPGTGNEQFF. The CDR3 DNA reads TGTGCCAGCAGGCCCGGGACAGGGAATGAGCAGTTCTTC.

The chain joins TRBV30 to TRBJ1-1, with no clear D. The CDR3 contains 16 residues. V was clipped by 0 bases and J by 4 bases, with 18 bases between them. Looked up from germline, CDR1 is GTSNPN and CDR2 is SVGIG (reference sequence). The CDR3 DNA sequence: TGTGCCTGGAGTGTGAAAGGAGACCTATCGACCACTGAAGCTTTCTTT. Protein product: CAWSVKGDLSTTEAFF. Combining the CDR3 with reference TRBV30 and TRBJ1-1 gives the whole variable domain SQTIHQWPATLVQPVGSPLSLECTVEGTSNPNLYWYRQAAGRGLQLLFYSVGIGQISSEVPQNLSASRPQDRQFILSSKKLLLSDSGFYLCAWSVKGDLSTTEAFFGQGTRLTVV.

This clonotype has a single count. This rearrangement joins TRBV4-2 to TRBJ2-7; 10 positions match TRBD2. Germline CDR1 is LGHNA and CDR2 is YNFKEQ. V gave up 0 bases and J gave up 2 bases; unmatched junction bases: 1. The CDR3 is made up of 15 amino acids. The CDR3 is CASSQDSGRTYEQYF. DNA of the CDR3: TGTGCCAGCAGCCAAGATAGCGGGAGGACCTACGAGCAGTACTTC.

This clonotype has just a few counts. The genes are TRBV10-3 and TRBJ2-1; the D gene could be TRBD1 or TRBD2 (5 bases each). Between the trimmed V and J ends, which lost 0 bases and 7 bases, there was a span of 16 bases. Germline CDR1 is ENHRY and CDR2 is SYGVKD. This CDR3 spans 16 amino acids. CDR3 DNA sequence: TGTGCCATCAGTGAGTCTTGGCAGAAGGGACGTAATGAGCAGTTCTTC. This sequence encodes CAISESWQKGRNEQFF.